This TCR beta chain is from a study of early T cells in non-severe SARS-CoV-2 infection. Study context: Sequencing used unsorted whole-blood bulk RNA, so chains lack pairing.

The germline V gene encodes CDR1 SGHTA and CDR2 FQGNSA. The CDR3 is 14 residues long. The germline V and J ends were trimmed by 4 bases and 4 bases, with 11 bases remaining between them. Attachment of unique molecular identifiers was made to individual cDNA molecules. Each CDR3 protein is one row after TCRdb ran MiXCR on the 5' RACE reads. The table shows about 38,000 distinct CDR3 sequences, with less than 7% occurring only once. This clonotype was observed a few times. This TCR was recovered from an adult who was a healthcare worker with PCR-confirmed SARS-CoV-2 infection or an uninfected control (not recorded which). This chain connects TRBV7-2 to TRBJ2-1; D perhaps matches TRBD2 (6 bases). The sequenced sample was whole blood, obtained at baseline. This CDR3 is CASSSTGLYNEQFF. The DNA of the CDR3 is TGTGCCAGCAGCTCAACGGGACTGTACAATGAGCAGTTCTTC. The full variable domain, rest sourced from reference TRBV7-2 and TRBJ2-1, is GAGVSQSPSNKVTEKGKDVELRCDPISGHTALYWYRQSLGQGLEFLIYFQGNSAPDKSGLPSDRFSAERTGGSVSTLTIQRTQQEDSAVYLCASSSTGLYNEQFFGPGTRLTVL.